This is a list of T cell receptor beta chains from one sample in a study of T-cell reconstitution after alpha-beta-depleted transplantation in children. In TCRdb, the PCR reads were re-called with MiXCR into one record per CDR3 protein. The table includes 95,000 to 150,000 distinct CDR3 sequences, about 23% detected once. Sequenced here: PBMCs, mostly from graft donor cells, sampled 180 days after TCRalphabeta/CD19-depleted stem cell transplant. The source is a male patient under 10 years old who had a stem cell transplant for chronic granulomatous disease, so the T cells may come from the graft donor. Both conserved end residues are trimmed from each CDR3.

v_gene	j_gene	CDR3aa
TRBV10-3	TRBJ2-3	ASGTDTQY
TRBV27	TRBJ2-1	ASRSPYALSYNEQF
TRBV7-2	TRBJ2-1	ASSLVLAGSSILSF
TRBV7-2	TRBJ2-7	ASSLASGSSYEQY
TRBV15	TRBJ2-7	ATSRDPFILGTYEQY
TRBV5-1	TRBJ1-1	ASSEGWNTEAF
TRBV10-3	TRBJ2-5	AISVLTGVGETQY
TRBV29-1	TRBJ2-1	SVAMVAGGNEQF
TRBV12-3/TRBV12-4	TRBJ1-2	ASSTGLGYT
TRBV12-3/TRBV12-4	TRBJ2-6	ASSSGTSGFGGANVLT
TRBV29-1	TRBJ1-1	SVERTVEAF
TRBV5-1	TRBJ2-1	ATSTSGRYNEQF
TRBV12-3/TRBV12-4	TRBJ2-3	ASSFDRASTDTQY
TRBV20-1	TRBJ2-7	SAAYPSRAELY
TRBV5-1	TRBJ1-2	ASSMGQGWVYGYT
TRBV12-3/TRBV12-4	TRBJ2-7	ASKAGTGGNYEQY
TRBV25-1	TRBJ2-2	ASSPEREKKTGELF
TRBV15	TRBJ2-1	ATSRERGAGGPHEQF
TRBV11-1	TRBJ1-2	ASSLASVGQGWGYGYT
TRBV20-1	TRBJ2-1	SAFPLSLMGRVVTIDNEQF
TRBV10-2	TRBJ2-7	ASSEPRQGEDEQY
TRBV5-1	TRBJ2-2	ASSFSGVGVGELF
TRBV28	TRBJ1-6	ATIPDRVENSPLH
TRBV7-9	TRBJ2-2	ASSGGVLTGELF
TRBV20-1	TRBJ2-7	SAIHPGSLLYEQY
TRBV7-2	TRBJ2-5	ASSSPPGLVEETQY
TRBV7-2	TRBJ2-7	ASSPSPSGRTGEQY
TRBV3-1	TRBJ2-7	ASSPKVGSSSEQY
TRBV28	TRBJ2-7	ASSPMDGDWGEQY
TRBV27	TRBJ1-6	ASSLVLSAGYSPLH
TRBV10-3	TRBJ2-1	AISGSSSRGDSYNEQF
TRBV29-1	TRBJ2-7	SAIQERGRLYEQY
TRBV2	TRBJ1-6	ASSSRLTALH
TRBV5-1	TRBJ2-1	ASSSGTTREQF
TRBV4-2	TRBJ2-7	ASSQGSGLAAYEQY
TRBV12-3/TRBV12-4	TRBJ2-7	ASSLGRTRDEQY